Following are 2 T cell receptor beta chains from one sample sequenced in a study of blood T cell repertoires in COVID-19. Produced via immunoSEQ multiplex PCR; TCRdb's table is partial and in-frame only. The sample holds approximately 120,000 clones, about 87% seen once. The material sequenced was peripheral blood. The receptor source for this set is a human donor in a cohort sampled during active COVID-19.

The genes are TRBV6-4 and TRBJ2-2; tentative D call: TRBD2 (5 bases). The V end was cut by 5 bases, the J end by 1 base, with 8 bases between. Germline V lookup: CDR1 MRHNA, CDR2 SNTAGT. The CDR3 sequence is 14 residues long. CDR3 nucleotides: TGTGCCAGCAGTCCCGGGGTGAACACCGGGGAGCTGTTTTTT. This sequence encodes CASSPGVNTGELFF.

V and J are TRBV13 and TRBJ2-7; 11 nucleotides align to TRBD1. Germline trimming cut 3 bases from V and 4 bases from J; bases unmatched to any gene: 8. Germline V lookup: CDR1 PRHDT, CDR2 FYEKMQ (reference sequence). This CDR3 region has 16 residues. Here the CDR3 reads CASSFERDRGTYEQYF. DNA of the CDR3: TGTGCCAGCAGCTTTGAAAGGGACAGGGGGACTTACGAGCAGTACTTC.